This T cell receptor (beta chain) was profiled in a study of Ad26.COV2.S vaccination and SARS-CoV-2 variants. Study-level points and caveats: TCR breadth and depth analyses may have underestimated total T cell responses. Similar non-spike TCR breadth was seen in vaccine and placebo recipients. Compared with placebo recipients, vaccine recipients had higher spike-specific TCR breadth.

On this clone: Its specificity is not known.

The V gene's germline CDR1 is LNHDA and CDR2 SQIVND (reference sequence). The CDR3 totals 14 residues. Trimming took 3 bases from V and 0 from J, leaving 6 bases between them. The assay was immunoSEQ multiplex PCR, and TCRdb's table has in-frame clones only and misses some. The sample records 350,000 to 450,000 clones, about 90% being singletons. V is TRBV19 and J is TRBJ2-1; D is ambiguous. The TCR comes from a human donor who had recovered from COVID-19. The material sequenced was peripheral blood, taken after recovery from COVID-19. The CDR3: CASSISGSYNEQFF. The CDR3 nucleotides are TGTGCCAGTAGTATTTCGGGCTCCTACAATGAGCAGTTCTTC.